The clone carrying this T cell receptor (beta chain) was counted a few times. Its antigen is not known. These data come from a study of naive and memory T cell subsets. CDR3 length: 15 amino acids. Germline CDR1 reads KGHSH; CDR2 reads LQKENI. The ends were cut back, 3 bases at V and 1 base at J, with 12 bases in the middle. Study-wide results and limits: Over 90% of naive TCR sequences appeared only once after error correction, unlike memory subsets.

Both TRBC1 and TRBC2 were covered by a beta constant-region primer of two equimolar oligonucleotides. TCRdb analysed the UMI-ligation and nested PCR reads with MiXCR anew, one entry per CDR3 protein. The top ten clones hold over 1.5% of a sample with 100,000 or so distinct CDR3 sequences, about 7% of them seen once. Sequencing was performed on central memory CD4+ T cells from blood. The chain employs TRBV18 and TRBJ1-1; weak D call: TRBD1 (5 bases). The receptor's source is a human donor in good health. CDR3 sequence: CASSPSWDQNTEAFF. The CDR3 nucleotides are TGTGCCAGCTCACCTAGCTGGGACCAGAACACTGAAGCTTTCTTT.